Shown below are 28 T cell receptor beta chains from a single sample sequenced in a study of T cells after yellow fever vaccination. Via MiXCR, TCRdb re-called the 5' RACE reads, giving one row per CDR3 protein. The sample shows around 530,000 distinct CDR3 sequences, less than 20% of them seen only once. The sequenced sample was PBMCs, obtained about 5 days after the first yellow fever vaccination. All receptors derive from a man between 18 and 35 years old who received the YFV17D yellow fever vaccine.

This chain uses TRBV7-9 with TRBJ1-1, with D possibly TRBD1 on 5 matching bases. The germline CDR1 and CDR2 sequences are SEHNR and FQNEAQ (reference sequence). V was pared by 3 bases and J by 11 bases, with 13 bases between. The CDR3 has 12 residues. CDR3 sequence reads: CASSLEGTGAFF. The CDR3 bases are TGTGCCAGCAGCTTGGAGGGGACGGGTGCTTTCTTT.

This clonotype has more than one count but fewer than ten. V and J are TRBV7-2 and TRBJ1-6; TRBD1 might be the D (5 bases). V lost 5 bases, J lost 9 bases, and 14 bases lay in between. CDR1 is SGHTA and CDR2 is FQGNSA in the germline V gene. The CDR3 sequence is 14 residues long. The chain's CDR3 is CASSGGFVSSPLHF. The DNA for the CDR3 is TGTGCCAGCAGCGGGGGATTTGTTAGTTCACCCCTCCACTTT. The entire variable domain, with the rest obtained from reference TRBV7-2 and TRBJ1-6, is as follows: GAGVSQSPSNKVTEKGKDVELRCDPISGHTALYWYRQSLGQGLEFLIYFQGNSAPDKSGLPSDRFSAERTGGSVSTLTIQRTQQEDSAVYLCASSGGFVSSPLHFGNGTRLTVT.

This chain links TRBV5-4 with TRBJ2-3; a possible D gene is TRBD2 (7 bases). This CDR3 has 16 residues. Germline CDR1 reads SGHNT; CDR2 reads YYREEE (reference sequence). Trimming left V 4 bases short and J 0 bases short, with 15 bases between. The CDR3 is CASSLGRGASTDTQYF. The CDR3 DNA reads as TGTGCCAGCAGCCTGGGGAGGGGGGCGAGCACAGATACGCAGTATTTT. Together with reference TRBV5-4 and TRBJ2-3, the CDR3 gives the full variable domain: ETGVTQSPTHLIKTRGQQVTLRCSSQSGHNTVSWYQQALGQGPQFIFQYYREEENGRGNFPPRFSGLQFPNYSSELNVNALELDDSALYLCASSLGRGASTDTQYFGPGTRLTVL.

The chain employs TRBV18 and TRBJ2-6, with 8 bases that match TRBD1. After removal of 3 bases from V and 1 base from J, the junction contained 8 bases not matched to a gene. The germline gives CDR1 KGHSH, CDR2 LQKENI. CDR3 length equals 18 residues. The CDR3 coding sequence is TGTGCCAGCTCACCCCCAGGGGGCGCGAGTTCTGGGGCCAACGTCCTGACTTTC. Translating gives CASSPPGGASSGANVLTF.

This clonotype showed up just a few times. This chain joins TRBV5-4 and TRBJ2-5; TRBD2 might be the D (7 bases). The V gene's germline CDR1 is SGHNT and CDR2 YYREEE (reference sequence). Trimming pared 7 bases from V and 5 bases from J, leaving 18 bases between. This CDR3 is 14 amino acids long. CDR3 bases: TGTGCCAGCTCCCCCGGGGGGCAAGGGGAGACCCAGTACTTC. Encoded protein: CASSPGGQGETQYF.

The gene calls are TRBV28 and TRBJ2-1, with unresolved D. Germline loops: CDR1 MDHEN, CDR2 SYDVKM. The V gene lost 1 base and the J gene lost 9 bases, with 7 bases spanning the gap. The CDR3 sequence is 12 residues long. The CDR3 DNA is TGTGCCAGCAGTTTATACAAGGGTGAGCAGTTCTTC. The encoded protein is CASSLYKGEQFF.

This clonotype was picked up many times. The chain is built from TRBV5-1 and TRBJ2-2; D not certain. V was clipped by 0 bases and J by 6 bases, with 9 bases between them. The CDR3 spans 14 residues. The germline V gene encodes CDR1 SGHRS and CDR2 YFSETQ. The CDR3 sequence is CASSLGSFSGELFF. In DNA form, the CDR3 reads TGCGCCAGCAGCTTGGGCAGTTTTTCCGGGGAGCTGTTTTTT. Full variable domain (rest looked up from reference TRBV5-1 and TRBJ2-2): KAGVTQTPRYLIKTRGQQVTLSCSPISGHRSVSWYQQTPGQGLQFLFEYFSETQRNKGNFPGRFSGRQFSNSRSEMNVSTLELGDSALYLCASSLGSFSGELFFGEGSRLTVL.

The V gene is TRBV7-8, the J gene TRBJ2-1; tentatively, D is TRBD2 (6 bases). V was clipped by 5 bases and J by 5 bases, with 16 bases between them. The CDR3 runs 15 residues. Per germline, CDR1 SGHVS and CDR2 FQNEAQ. The CDR3 loop is CASSPRLAPNNEQFF. CDR3 sequence (DNA): TGTGCCAGCAGCCCCCGGCTAGCGCCTAACAATGAGCAGTTCTTC.

J is TRBJ1-2 and V is TRBV7-2, with TRBD1 matching 9 bases. Germline V gene data show CDR1 as SGHTA and CDR2 as FQGNSA. V lost 7 bases and J lost 7; bases outside the gene matches: 19. There are 17 residues in the CDR3. The chain's CDR3 is CASTPGPDRGSVTGYTF. CDR3 coding DNA: TGTGCCAGCACCCCGGGACCGGACAGGGGATCGGTAACTGGCTACACCTTC.

This clonotype showed up just once. The chain uses TRBV6-1 and TRBJ1-1, with D hard to call. V was pared by 7 bases and J by 4 bases, with 16 bases between. Germline CDR1 is MNHNS and CDR2 is SASEGT. The CDR3 covers 14 residues. The CDR3 DNA reads TGTGCCAGCACCTCGGACGTTCTTATCACTGAAGCTTTCTTT. Amino acid sequence: CASTSDVLITEAFF.

The gene calls are TRBV5-5 and TRBJ1-4, with D possibly TRBD1 on 5 matching bases. Germline CDR1 reads SGHKS; CDR2 reads YYEKEE (reference sequence). This CDR3 spans 15 amino acids. The V end lost 4 bases, the J end lost 0 bases, and 10 bases lay between the germline ends. CDR3 in amino acids: CASSARGTTNEKLFF. The CDR3 nucleotides read TGTGCCAGCAGCGCCCGGGGGACAACTAATGAAAAACTGTTTTTT.

The chain couples TRBV19 to TRBJ2-2; 7 nucleotides match TRBD1. CDR1 LNHDA and CDR2 SQIVND come from the germline V gene (reference sequence). The CDR3 totals 15 residues. The junction had 6 bases not matched to a gene; V was cut back by 4 bases and J by 4 bases. The CDR3 region has the DNA TGTGCCAGTAGTAAACGAGACAGGGCCACCGGGGAGCTGTTTTTT. It encodes CASSKRDRATGELFF. Complete variable domain (other parts from reference TRBV19 and TRBJ2-2): DGGITQSPKYLFRKEGQNVTLSCEQNLNHDAMYWYRQDPGQGLRLIYYSQIVNDFQKGDIAEGYSVSREKKESFPLTVTSAQKNPTAFYLCASSKRDRATGELFFGEGSRLTVL.

This clonotype was counted between two and nine times. The J gene is TRBJ1-6, the V gene TRBV5-1; TRBD1 matches at 8 bases. The CDR3 runs 14 residues. Looked up from germline, CDR1 is SGHRS and CDR2 is YFSETQ. Trimming cost V 5 bases and J 9 bases; bases outside gene matches: 7. Here the CDR3 DNA reads TGCGCCAGCAGTTCGACAGGGGACCGTTCACCCCTCCACTTT. Protein: CASSSTGDRSPLHF.

This clonotype was detected a few times. V usage is TRBV20-1 and J usage is TRBJ1-5; D gene ambiguous. Looked up from germline, CDR1 is DFQATT and CDR2 is SNEGSKA (reference sequence). The CDR3 totals 12 residues. V lost 6 bases and J 3 bases, leaving 9 bases between the germline ends. The CDR3 sequence is CSATVLNQPQHF. CDR3 coding DNA: TGCAGTGCCACGGTACTCAATCAGCCCCAGCATTTT.

This clonotype was detected ten times or more. The V call is TRBV20-1, the J call TRBJ2-7, with D perhaps TRBD1 (5 bases). In germline, CDR1 is DFQATT, CDR2 SNEGSKA (reference sequence). Trimming took off 1 base at V and 5 bases at J, with 12 bases between the two ends. This CDR3 contains 13 residues. The CDR3 spells CSARAAQGDEQYF. In nucleotides, the CDR3 is TGCAGTGCTAGAGCTGCTCAGGGCGACGAGCAGTACTTC.

The rearrangement joins TRBV29-1 to TRBJ2-5; 10 nucleotides line up with TRBD1. V lost 0 bases and J lost 5; bases outside the gene matches: 9. CDR3 length: 16 amino acids. Looked up from germline, CDR1 is SQVTM and CDR2 is ANQGSEA. The CDR3 nucleotides read TGCAGCGTTGAAGATCCCCGGGACAGGGGCTGGGAGACCCAGTACTTC. It specifies CSVEDPRDRGWETQYF.

This clonotype was observed a handful of times. This chain connects TRBV7-8 to TRBJ1-1; D might be TRBD1 (6 bases). Trimming pared 0 bases from V and 5 bases from J, leaving 16 bases between. The CDR3 runs to 16 residues. From germline, CDR1 is SGHVS and CDR2 FQNEAQ. The CDR3 protein is CASSLAPRAGVTEAFF. CDR3 nucleotide sequence: TGTGCCAGCAGCTTAGCCCCCCGCGCAGGGGTTACTGAAGCTTTCTTT.

In regard to this clonotype: An end of the junction differs from the germline gene, which may be a read error. The chain uses TRBV4-3 and TRBJ2-6; D possibly corresponds to TRBD1 (6 bases). CDR1 and CDR2 (germline): LGHNA, YSLEER. The CDR3 sequence is 16 residues long. For the CDR3, the DNA is TGCGCCAGCAGCCAAGATGGGGGCTCTGGGGCCAACATCCTGACTTTC. This translates into CASSQDGGSGANILTF.

This clonotype appeared many times. V and J are TRBV7-2 and TRBJ2-1; tentative D call: TRBD1 (7 bases). The CDR3 loop spans 16 amino acids. V shed 0 bases and J shed 1 base, with 10 bases lying between them. Germline values: CDR1 SGHTA, CDR2 FQGNSA. The CDR3, as DNA: TGTGCCAGCAGCTTAGCGTCAGGGGGGTCCTACAATGAGCAGTTCTTC. It yields the protein CASSLASGGSYNEQFF.

This clonotype has more than one count but fewer than ten. The rearrangement uses TRBV19 and TRBJ2-2, with D unclear. Germline assignment: CDR1 LNHDA and CDR2 SQIVND (reference sequence). V lost 0 bases to trimming and J lost 0 bases, with 14 bases between them. The length of the CDR3 is 18 residues. CDR3 region: CASSIDLLFGANTGELFF. In nucleotides, the CDR3 is TGTGCCAGTAGTATAGATCTCTTGTTCGGAGCGAACACCGGGGAGCTGTTTTTT. The full variable domain, rest sourced from reference TRBV19 and TRBJ2-2, is DGGITQSPKYLFRKEGQNVTLSCEQNLNHDAMYWYRQDPGQGLRLIYYSQIVNDFQKGDIAEGYSVSREKKESFPLTVTSAQKNPTAFYLCASSIDLLFGANTGELFFGEGSRLTVL.

The table lists this clonotype with a few counts. CDR3 sequence: CATSDYRGMQETQYF. The CDR3 nucleotides read TGTGCCACCAGTGATTACCGAGGGATGCAAGAGACCCAGTACTTC. The chain has TRBV24-1 and TRBJ2-5; D perhaps matches TRBD2 (5 bases). V lost 2 bases, J lost 2 bases, and 11 bases lay in between. Germline V CDR1 and CDR2: KGHDR, SFDVKD. The CDR3 has 15 amino acids.

Only a few counts were recorded for this clonotype. The CDR3 ends on some other residue instead of the conserved phenylalanine or tryptophan, so this is likely a read error. The limits of the CDR3 on the DNA are not certain, so only TCRdb's listed CDR3 is given. The chain carries TRBV4-1 and TRBJ1-2; the table's D call TRBD1 went unverified against the DNA. Germline CDR1 and CDR2: MGHRA and YSYEKL. Both ends counted, the CDR3 spans 12 residues. The CDR3 loop is CASSQGTGALQL.

The chain recombines TRBV6-2 or TRBV6-3 with TRBJ1-1, with 7 bases aligning to TRBD1. Germline V gene sequence: CDR1 MNHEY, CDR2 SVGEGT. V lost 7 bases and J lost 1; bases outside the gene matches: 9. The CDR3 totals 15 residues. The CDR3 DNA reads TGTGCCAGCACCTACACCGGGACAGCGAACACTGAAGCTTTCTTT. The encoded protein is CASTYTGTANTEAFF.

There are a few counts of this clonotype. The V call is TRBV9, the J call TRBJ2-3; D may be TRBD2 (5 bases). CDR1 and CDR2 from the germline V gene are SGDLS and YYNGEE. This CDR3 contains 15 residues. V lost 5 bases, J lost 3 bases, and 16 bases lay in between. CDR3 sequence reads: CASRRTSSRTDTQYF. The CDR3 DNA reads TGTGCCAGCAGACGGACTTCTTCAAGGACAGATACGCAGTATTTT.

The chain joins TRBV2 to TRBJ1-1; TRBD1 is a possible D gene (5 bases). The germline CDR1 and CDR2 sequences are SNHLY and FYNNEI. V shed 8 bases and J shed 8 bases, with 12 bases lying between them. The CDR3 covers 11 residues. CDR3 bases: TGTGCCAGCCCAAGGCCAGGGGAAGCTTTCTTT. Its protein product is CASPRPGEAFF.

This clonotype has a handful of counts. The V call is TRBV19, the J call TRBJ2-1, with 7 bases lining up with TRBD2. Germline assignment: CDR1 LNHDA and CDR2 SQIVND (reference sequence). This CDR3 is 17 amino acids long. V lost 7 bases to trimming and J lost 7 bases; unmatched junction nucleotides: 19. The CDR3 nucleotides are TGTGCCAGTATGGGGGGGACCGGGACTGGAGTAGTAAATGAGCAGTTCTTC. Its protein product is CASMGGTGTGVVNEQFF.

This clonotype was seen more than once but under ten times. The V and J genes are TRBV5-4 and TRBJ1-1, with 10 positions matching TRBD1. J was trimmed by 4 bases and V by 4 bases; bases with no gene match: 7. CDR3 length equals 15 residues. CDR1 is SGHNT, CDR2 YYREEE, per germline (reference sequence). The DNA for the CDR3 is TGTGCCAGCAGCGTGACAGGGGGCGTCGGCACTGAAGCTTTCTTT. This encodes CASSVTGGVGTEAFF.

This clonotype came up many times. CDR3 nucleotides: TGTGCCAGCAGTTCGGGACCGGAGACCCAGTACTTC. It specifies CASSSGPETQYF. V and J are TRBV12-3 or TRBV12-4 and TRBJ2-5; D tentatively fits TRBD1 or TRBD2 (5 bases each). The CDR3 is 12 amino acids. Trimming cost V 4 bases and J 5 bases, with 8 bases left between them.